Listed below are T cell receptor beta chains from one sample, sequenced in a study of long-term antiretroviral therapy in people with HIV. Only in-frame clones appear in the TCRdb table, and some are missing; sequencing was by immunoSEQ multiplex PCR. The sample lists around 30,000 clones, more than 85% seen once, with approximately 6.4% in the top ten. The sample consisted of unsorted PBMCs, taken almost 6.6 years after starting antiretroviral therapy. The receptor source for this set is a woman aged 35 to 49 with HIV. Each CDR3 is given with its conserved first and last residue. The order of the fields is CDR3 length, D gene, V gene, J gene, clone size, CDR3 DNA, CDR3 protein. A D gene is named only where the DNA matches it firmly. Clone size is stated in some rows and not others, as once, few, many or a class when expanded.

cdr3_length: 13; d_call: .; v_call: TRBV30; j_call: TRBJ1-1; clone_size: few; cdr3_nt: TGTGCCTGGACCCGAACTTTAGGGACTGAAGCTTTCTTT; cdr3_aa: CAWTRTLGTEAFF
cdr3_length: 15; d_call: .; v_call: TRBV5-4; j_call: TRBJ1-4; clone_size: .; cdr3_nt: TGTGCCAGCAGCCAGGCGGGCACAGGGAATGAAAAACTGTTTTTT; cdr3_aa: CASSQAGTGNEKLFF
cdr3_length: 13; d_call: .; v_call: TRBV2; j_call: TRBJ1-1; clone_size: once; cdr3_nt: TGTGCCAGCAGGTCCACAGGGAACACTGAAGCTTTCTTT; cdr3_aa: CASRSTGNTEAFF
cdr3_length: 12; d_call: .; v_call: TRBV6-6; j_call: TRBJ1-2; clone_size: once; cdr3_nt: TGTGCCAGCAGTCCGACAGACTATGGCTACACCTTC; cdr3_aa: CASSPTDYGYTF
cdr3_length: 13; d_call: .; v_call: TRBV2; j_call: TRBJ2-7; clone_size: .; cdr3_nt: TGTGCCAGCGGCCGGGACCCCTCCTACGAGCAGTACTTC; cdr3_aa: CASGRDPSYEQYF
cdr3_length: 14; d_call: .; v_call: TRBV30; j_call: TRBJ1-5; clone_size: .; cdr3_nt: TGTGCCTGGAGCGGCGGGGGAAGGAGTCAGCCCCAGCATTTT; cdr3_aa: CAWSGGGRSQPQHF
cdr3_length: 16; d_call: .; v_call: TRBV19; j_call: TRBJ1-4; clone_size: .; cdr3_nt: TGTGCCAGTAGTAAACTCCGGGGTGCAACTAATGAAAAACTGTTTTTT; cdr3_aa: CASSKLRGATNEKLFF
cdr3_length: 15; d_call: .; v_call: TRBV4-1; j_call: TRBJ1-5; clone_size: few; cdr3_nt: TGCGCCAGCAGCCAAGATTTCGGTAGCAATCAGCCCCAGCATTTT; cdr3_aa: CASSQDFGSNQPQHF
cdr3_length: 14; d_call: TRBD1; v_call: TRBV19; j_call: TRBJ1-4; clone_size: few; cdr3_nt: TGTGCCAGTAGGAAGAGGGGGCAGGTTGAAAAACTGTTTTTT; cdr3_aa: CASRKRGQVEKLFF
cdr3_length: 13; d_call: .; v_call: TRBV5-4; j_call: TRBJ1-2; clone_size: .; cdr3_nt: TGTGCCAGCAGCCAGGGTCCCAACTATGGCTACACCTTC; cdr3_aa: CASSQGPNYGYTF
cdr3_length: 13; d_call: .; v_call: TRBV19; j_call: TRBJ1-1; clone_size: .; cdr3_nt: TGTGCCAGTAGTATAAGGGCGAACACTGAAGCTTTCTTT; cdr3_aa: CASSIRANTEAFF
cdr3_length: 15; d_call: .; v_call: TRBV10-3; j_call: TRBJ2-3; clone_size: once; cdr3_nt: TGTGCCTCCGCCCAACACCCCACTAGCACAGATACGCAGTATTTT; cdr3_aa: CASAQHPTSTDTQYF
cdr3_length: 15; d_call: TRBD1; v_call: TRBV4-3; j_call: TRBJ1-1; clone_size: .; cdr3_nt: TGCGCCAGCAGCCGGGGGACAGTCATGAACACTGAAGCTTTCTTT; cdr3_aa: CASSRGTVMNTEAFF
cdr3_length: 16; d_call: .; v_call: TRBV5-4; j_call: TRBJ2-5; clone_size: .; cdr3_nt: TGTGCCAGCAGTCAGGGGCGGGGGTTGATTATAGAGACCCAGTACTTC; cdr3_aa: CASSQGRGLIIETQYF
cdr3_length: 14; d_call: .; v_call: TRBV15; j_call: TRBJ2-7; clone_size: .; cdr3_nt: TGTGCCACCAGCACCGACAGGACAGCCTACGAGCAGTACTTC; cdr3_aa: CATSTDRTAYEQYF
cdr3_length: 15; d_call: TRBD1; v_call: TRBV10-3; j_call: TRBJ1-2; clone_size: .; cdr3_nt: TGTGCCATCAGTCAGGACAGGGGGCCTAACTATGGCTACACCTTC; cdr3_aa: CAISQDRGPNYGYTF
cdr3_length: 18; d_call: TRBD1; v_call: TRBV7-2; j_call: TRBJ1-2; clone_size: .; cdr3_nt: TGTGCCAGCAGCTTATGGACAGGGGGCTTTTTGACTAACTATGGCTACACCTTC; cdr3_aa: CASSLWTGGFLTNYGYTF
cdr3_length: 15; d_call: .; v_call: TRBV11-2; j_call: TRBJ2-5; clone_size: .; cdr3_nt: TGTGCCAGCAGCCGACGGGCCGGGACCCAAGAGACCCAGTACTTC; cdr3_aa: CASSRRAGTQETQYF
cdr3_length: 13; d_call: .; v_call: TRBV2; j_call: TRBJ1-1; clone_size: .; cdr3_nt: TGTGCCAGCAGTCGGACACTGAACACTGAAGCTTTCTTT; cdr3_aa: CASSRTLNTEAFF
cdr3_length: 14; d_call: TRBD2; v_call: TRBV5-5; j_call: TRBJ2-7; clone_size: few; cdr3_nt: TGTGCCAGCAGCTCGGGCGCGGGGGGATCCGAGCAGTACTTC; cdr3_aa: CASSSGAGGSEQYF
cdr3_length: 15; d_call: TRBD1; v_call: TRBV5-5; j_call: TRBJ2-5; clone_size: once; cdr3_nt: TGTGCCAGCAGCACATACAGGGGGCGTAAAGAGACCCAGTACTTC; cdr3_aa: CASSTYRGRKETQYF
cdr3_length: 16; d_call: .; v_call: TRBV2; j_call: TRBJ1-6; clone_size: .; cdr3_nt: TGTGCCAGCAGTCCTAGTAGAGTGGCACATACTTCACCCCTCCACTTT; cdr3_aa: CASSPSRVAHTSPLHF
cdr3_length: 16; d_call: .; v_call: TRBV4-3; j_call: TRBJ1-5; clone_size: .; cdr3_nt: TGCGCCAGCAGCCAAGCCCATCCTAATGTACAGGGTCCCCAGCATTTT; cdr3_aa: CASSQAHPNVQGPQHF
cdr3_length: 16; d_call: TRBD1; v_call: TRBV10-3; j_call: TRBJ1-2; clone_size: .; cdr3_nt: TGTGCCATCCCCGAACGGGAGGGGACAGACGACTATGGCTACACCTTC; cdr3_aa: CAIPEREGTDDYGYTF
cdr3_length: 14; d_call: .; v_call: TRBV5-4; j_call: TRBJ2-5; clone_size: .; cdr3_nt: TGTGCCAGCAGCTTGAAGGGGCAGTCCCGGTCCCAGTACTTC; cdr3_aa: CASSLKGQSRSQYF
cdr3_length: 14; d_call: .; v_call: TRBV7-2; j_call: TRBJ1-2; clone_size: .; cdr3_nt: TGTGCCAGCAGCTTGATTGCAGGACCCTATGGCTACACCTTC; cdr3_aa: CASSLIAGPYGYTF
cdr3_length: 15; d_call: .; v_call: TRBV30; j_call: TRBJ2-7; clone_size: .; cdr3_nt: TGTGCCTGGAGTCCGTTCGACCTTATGCGGCGAGAGCAGTACTTC; cdr3_aa: CAWSPFDLMRREQYF
cdr3_length: 15; d_call: .; v_call: TRBV19; j_call: TRBJ1-1; clone_size: .; cdr3_nt: TGTGCCAGTAGTATAGAGGCCAGAATGAACACTGAAGCTTTCTTT; cdr3_aa: CASSIEARMNTEAFF
cdr3_length: 16; d_call: .; v_call: TRBV5-1; j_call: TRBJ2-5; clone_size: .; cdr3_nt: TGCGCCAGCAGCCGTACCCGAACGGAGGTACAAGAGACCCAGTACTTC; cdr3_aa: CASSRTRTEVQETQYF
cdr3_length: 16; d_call: .; v_call: TRBV7-2; j_call: TRBJ1-2; clone_size: .; cdr3_nt: TGTGCCAGCAGCAGACGAACAGGTACTACTGGATATGGCTACACCTTC; cdr3_aa: CASSRRTGTTGYGYTF
cdr3_length: 15; d_call: TRBD1; v_call: TRBV7-2; j_call: TRBJ2-3; clone_size: .; cdr3_nt: TGTGCCAGCAGCTCCTACAGGGGGAACACAGATACGCAGTATTTT; cdr3_aa: CASSSYRGNTDTQYF
cdr3_length: 15; d_call: TRBD1; v_call: TRBV4-3; j_call: TRBJ2-7; clone_size: .; cdr3_nt: TGCGCCAGCAGCCAAGAAGGGGACAGCTTCTACGAGCAGTACTTC; cdr3_aa: CASSQEGDSFYEQYF
cdr3_length: 14; d_call: TRBD1; v_call: TRBV5-1; j_call: TRBJ1-1; clone_size: .; cdr3_nt: TGCGCCAGCAGCTTGGGAGGGACAGAAGAGAAAGCTTTCTTT; cdr3_aa: CASSLGGTEEKAFF
cdr3_length: 15; d_call: .; v_call: TRBV4-3; j_call: TRBJ1-3; clone_size: .; cdr3_nt: TGCGCCAGCAGCCACGTGGGGGGGGGCGTAAACACCATATATTTT; cdr3_aa: CASSHVGGGVNTIYF